This TCR beta chain emerged from a study of T cell repertoires in cytomegalovirus infection. TCRdb passed the reads through MiXCR, listing each CDR3 protein once. The sample holds about 900,000 distinct CDR3 sequences; approximately 30% are singletons and the top ten take roughly 13%. Study-wide points: Predominance within the ex vivo response was attributable to HLA-C-restricted CMV-specific TCR beta clonotypes.

Concerning this clonotype itself: The target antigen is unknown. Germline and junction disagree at one end, which may indicate a read error.

The CDR3 is 16 residues long. Germline CDR1 SGHVS, CDR2 FQNEAQ. The genes are TRBV7-8 and TRBJ1-1, with TRBD1 as a possible D gene (6 bases). This TCR was recovered from a human donor in good health (CMV status not recorded). Some clones in this sample may be carry-over from other donors' samples. Sequencing used cultured CD8+ T cells from PBMCs, obtained from culture after CMV antigen stimulation. CDR3 DNA: TGTGTCAGCAGCCAACGGGGGGGGGCGGCGAACACTGAAGCTTTCTTT. Encoded protein: CVSSQRGGAANTEAFF.